The sequence of this T cell receptor (beta chain) was determined in a study of molecular identifiers for immune sequencing clone quantification. Study-level results: Clone sizes could be underestimated for highly expanded clones when identical TCR molecules share a barcode. Under 1% of molecules in naive cells, but over 99% of effector molecules, belonged to clones above 20 RNA copies.

For bulk TCR libraries, previously described methods and listed TCR primers were used. Each CDR3 protein gets one entry after TCRdb re-called the PCR reads with MiXCR. The repertoire holds roughly 320,000 distinct CDR3 sequences, roughly 24% seen once, with about 0.71% in the top ten. With respect to this clonotype: The antigen remains undetermined.

CD8+CD4-CCR7+CD45RA+ sorting gave the naive CD8 T cells. Germline loops: CDR1 SGHVS, CDR2 FNYEAQ. The V gene lost 5 bases and the J gene lost 2 bases, with 16 bases spanning the gap. This CDR3 comprises 16 residues. The chain recombines TRBV7-6 with TRBJ1-5; D may be TRBD1 (5 bases). Sequenced: naive CD8+ T cells from blood, with Jurkat cell RNA spiked in. The subset: FACS-sorted CD8+CD4-CCR7+CD45RA+ naive T cells. This TCR came from a human donor in good health. Some libraries in this study had Jurkat cell RNA spiked in. The CDR3 here is CASSPATVGGNQPQHF. DNA for the CDR3: TGTGCCAGCAGCCCGGCGACAGTGGGTGGCAATCAGCCCCAGCATTTT.